This TCR beta chain was observed in a study of T cells in Graves' hyperthyroidism and ophthalmopathy. Study-wide points: The model foresaw ophthalmopathy a median 6.5 months prior to onset.

This clonotype was observed a handful of times. What it binds is unknown. From germline, CDR1 is KGHSH and CDR2 LQKENI. The CDR3 sequence is 14 residues long. V lost 3 bases and J 3 bases, leaving 12 bases between the germline ends. Diagnosis of hyperthyroidism was new in patients aged 18 to 65, and its duration was under 2 months. Amplified TCR beta CDR3 regions came from RNA transcripts. HTBI primers drove first-round RT-PCR of the TCR CDR3. TCRdb re-called the multiplex PCR reads through MiXCR, storing one row per CDR3 protein. Of a few hundred thousand distinct CDR3 sequences detected, around 14% appear once; the ten largest clones hold less than 20%.

The receptor was derived from a woman aged 18 to 35 with Graves' hyperthyroidism. The sample was blood. V usage is TRBV18 and J usage is TRBJ2-7, with D uncertain. Here the CDR3 reads CASSPDSSYYEQYV. CDR3 sequence (DNA): TGTGCCAGCTCACCGGATAGTTCTTACTACGAGCAGTACGTC.